A selection of T cell receptor beta chains follows, all from one sample in a study of blood T cell repertoires in COVID-19. Using immunoSEQ multiplex PCR, the repertoire was profiled, and TCRdb retains in-frame clones only, with some absent. Of about 220,000 clones listed, 70% to 90% are singletons. The sequencing sample was made of peripheral blood. These receptor sequences come from a woman aged 30 to 39 who had recovered from COVID-19. CDR3s include the opening cysteine and the closing phenylalanine or tryptophan. Fields, in order: J gene, clone size, D gene, V gene, CDR3 protein, CDR3 DNA. D genes are given only for firm matches. Only part of the rows carry a size: once, few, many, or a class if the clone is expanded.

j_call: TRBJ1-5
clone_size: .
d_call: .
v_call: TRBV4-1
cdr3_aa: CASSQEPGGYQPQHF
cdr3_nt: TGCGCCAGCAGCCAAGAGCCGGGGGGCTATCAGCCCCAGCATTTT

j_call: TRBJ2-5
clone_size: .
d_call: .
v_call: TRBV7-9
cdr3_aa: CASSHTGWQETQYF
cdr3_nt: TGTGCCAGCAGCCATACAGGGTGGCAGGAGACCCAGTACTTC

j_call: TRBJ2-7
clone_size: .
d_call: TRBD2
v_call: TRBV9
cdr3_aa: CASSVGGGVVYEQYF
cdr3_nt: TGTGCCAGCAGCGTAGGGGGAGGGGTCGTCTACGAGCAGTACTTC

j_call: TRBJ1-4
clone_size: once
d_call: TRBD1
v_call: TRBV4-1
cdr3_aa: CASSQSGTGYEKLFF
cdr3_nt: TGCGCCAGCAGCCAGTCCGGGACAGGGTACGAAAAACTGTTTTTT

j_call: TRBJ2-1
clone_size: .
d_call: .
v_call: TRBV4-1
cdr3_aa: CASSRQGVIPSSYNEQFF
cdr3_nt: TGCGCCAGCAGCCGGCAAGGGGTGATCCCCAGCTCCTACAATGAGCAGTTCTTC

j_call: TRBJ1-5
clone_size: few
d_call: .
v_call: TRBV6-2/TRBV6-3
cdr3_aa: CASSYAEAQPQHF
cdr3_nt: TGTGCCAGCAGTTATGCAGAGGCTCAGCCCCAGCATTTT

j_call: TRBJ1-1
clone_size: .
d_call: .
v_call: TRBV7-3
cdr3_aa: CASSFIQANTEAFF
cdr3_nt: TGTGCCAGCAGTTTTATACAGGCGAACACTGAAGCTTTCTTT

j_call: TRBJ2-7
clone_size: .
d_call: .
v_call: TRBV19
cdr3_aa: CASSIGGTFNYEQYF
cdr3_nt: TGTGCCAGTAGTATAGGAGGGACATTTAACTACGAGCAGTACTTC

j_call: TRBJ1-6
clone_size: once
d_call: .
v_call: TRBV3-1/TRBV3-2
cdr3_aa: CASSQVLGGSYNSPLHF
cdr3_nt: TGTGCCAGCAGCCAAGTATTGGGGGGGTCCTATAATTCACCCCTCCACTTT

j_call: TRBJ1-4
clone_size: .
d_call: .
v_call: TRBV27
cdr3_aa: CASSLGTRRNEKLFF
cdr3_nt: TGTGCCAGCAGTTTGGGGACAAGGCGGAATGAAAAACTGTTTTTT

j_call: TRBJ1-6
clone_size: .
d_call: .
v_call: TRBV5-1
cdr3_aa: CASSLISQGTNSPLHF
cdr3_nt: TGCGCCAGCAGCTTAATTTCACAGGGCACAAATTCACCCCTCCACTTT

j_call: TRBJ2-7
clone_size: .
d_call: .
v_call: TRBV12-3/TRBV12-4
cdr3_aa: CASSVGVTYEQYF
cdr3_nt: TGTGCCAGCAGCGTCGGAGTTACCTACGAGCAGTACTTC

j_call: TRBJ1-2
clone_size: once
d_call: .
v_call: TRBV5-6
cdr3_aa: CASSLGLARSNYGYTF
cdr3_nt: TGTGCCAGCAGCTTGGGCTTGGCGAGGAGTAACTATGGCTACACCTTC

j_call: TRBJ1-5
clone_size: .
d_call: TRBD1
v_call: TRBV9
cdr3_aa: CASSGGTEGQPQHF
cdr3_nt: TGTGCCAGCAGCGGAGGGACAGAAGGACAGCCCCAGCATTTT

j_call: TRBJ2-1
clone_size: .
d_call: TRBD2
v_call: TRBV7-2
cdr3_aa: CASSFLGGAEGDEQFF
cdr3_nt: TGTGCCAGCAGCTTTCTCGGGGGGGCCGAGGGGGATGAGCAGTTCTTC

j_call: TRBJ1-1
clone_size: once
d_call: .
v_call: TRBV18
cdr3_aa: CASSPIGGGLNTEAFF
cdr3_nt: TGTGCCAGCTCACCAATTGGCGGGGGACTGAACACTGAAGCTTTCTTT

j_call: TRBJ2-3
clone_size: once
d_call: TRBD2
v_call: TRBV5-1
cdr3_aa: CASSLASGGDTQYF
cdr3_nt: TGCGCCAGCAGCTTGGCTAGCGGGGGGGATACGCAGTATTTT

j_call: TRBJ1-1
clone_size: .
d_call: .
v_call: TRBV12-3/TRBV12-4
cdr3_aa: CASSLKFGTEAFF
cdr3_nt: TGTGCCAGCAGTTTAAAATTCGGCACTGAAGCTTTCTTT

j_call: TRBJ1-6
clone_size: .
d_call: .
v_call: TRBV10-3
cdr3_aa: CATSGGLGNSPLHF
cdr3_nt: TGTGCAACGAGCGGCGGCTTAGGCAATTCACCCCTCCACTTT

j_call: TRBJ2-2
clone_size: .
d_call: .
v_call: TRBV6-5
cdr3_aa: CASSYGTQGNTGELFF
cdr3_nt: TGTGCCAGCAGTTACGGTACCCAGGGAAACACCGGGGAGCTGTTTTTT

j_call: TRBJ2-3
clone_size: .
d_call: .
v_call: TRBV5-1
cdr3_aa: CASSLEGPGSTDTQYF
cdr3_nt: TGCGCCAGCAGCTTGGAGGGGCCTGGGAGCACAGATACGCAGTATTTT

j_call: TRBJ2-7
clone_size: .
d_call: .
v_call: TRBV3-1/TRBV3-2
cdr3_aa: CASSQDALRYEQYF
cdr3_nt: TGTGCCAGCAGCCAAGACGCGTTACGGTACGAGCAGTACTTC

j_call: TRBJ2-2
clone_size: .
d_call: TRBD1
v_call: TRBV2
cdr3_aa: CASSLGQLGTGELFF
cdr3_nt: TGTGCCAGTAGCTTGGGACAGCTGGGCACCGGGGAGCTGTTTTTT

j_call: TRBJ1-2
clone_size: .
d_call: .
v_call: TRBV11-2
cdr3_aa: CASSLAYGYTF
cdr3_nt: TGTGCCAGCAGCTTAGCTTATGGCTACACCTTC

j_call: TRBJ2-3
clone_size: .
d_call: .
v_call: TRBV18
cdr3_aa: CASSPAGLTDTQYF
cdr3_nt: TGTGCCAGCTCACCGGCGGGTCTGACAGATACGCAGTATTTT

j_call: TRBJ1-5
clone_size: .
d_call: .
v_call: TRBV3-1/TRBV3-2
cdr3_aa: CASSQDPLSNQPQHF
cdr3_nt: TGTGCCAGCAGCCAAGATCCGTTAAGCAATCAGCCCCAGCATTTT

j_call: TRBJ2-7
clone_size: .
d_call: TRBD1
v_call: TRBV7-6
cdr3_aa: CASSHGQGAKYEQYF
cdr3_nt: TGTGCCAGCAGCCACGGACAGGGGGCAAAGTACGAGCAGTACTTC

j_call: TRBJ1-2
clone_size: once
d_call: TRBD1
v_call: TRBV5-6
cdr3_aa: CASSAGQGNYGYTF
cdr3_nt: TGTGCCAGCAGCGCGGGACAGGGGAACTATGGCTACACCTTC

j_call: TRBJ1-1
clone_size: .
d_call: .
v_call: TRBV18
cdr3_aa: CASSPEMNTEAFF
cdr3_nt: TGTGCCAGCTCACCGGAGATGAACACTGAAGCTTTCTTT

j_call: TRBJ2-7
clone_size: .
d_call: .
v_call: TRBV9
cdr3_aa: CASSAYASDEQYF
cdr3_nt: TGTGCCAGCAGCGCCTACGCCTCGGACGAGCAGTACTTC

j_call: TRBJ2-5
clone_size: .
d_call: TRBD1
v_call: TRBV19
cdr3_aa: CASSIGVDRGYGETQYF
cdr3_nt: TGTGCCAGTAGTATCGGCGTAGACAGGGGTTACGGAGAGACCCAGTACTTC

j_call: TRBJ2-7
clone_size: once
d_call: .
v_call: TRBV21-1
cdr3_aa: CASSKAAGYEQYF
cdr3_nt: TGTGCCAGCAGCAAAGCGGCGGGCTACGAGCAGTACTTC

j_call: TRBJ2-3
clone_size: .
d_call: .
v_call: TRBV7-3
cdr3_aa: CASSPIRDGTQYF
cdr3_nt: TGTGCCAGCAGCCCAATCCGGGATGGAACGCAGTATTTT

j_call: TRBJ1-1
clone_size: .
d_call: .
v_call: TRBV12-3/TRBV12-4
cdr3_aa: CASSLSLNTEAFF
cdr3_nt: TGTGCCAGCAGTTTATCTCTTAACACTGAAGCTTTCTTT

j_call: TRBJ2-1
clone_size: .
d_call: TRBD2
v_call: TRBV10-3
cdr3_aa: CATKESGGGYNEQFF
cdr3_nt: TGTGCCACAAAAGAATCTGGGGGAGGGTACAATGAGCAGTTCTTC

j_call: TRBJ2-1
clone_size: .
d_call: TRBD2
v_call: TRBV4-1
cdr3_aa: CASSPPGMQAGGPVNEQFF
cdr3_nt: TGCGCCAGCAGCCCACCCGGGATGCAAGCGGGGGGGCCTGTCAATGAGCAGTTCTTC

j_call: TRBJ2-5
clone_size: once
d_call: TRBD1
v_call: TRBV5-1
cdr3_aa: CASSLLTQGAGETQYF
cdr3_nt: TGCGCCAGCAGCTTACTAACACAGGGGGCGGGAGAGACCCAGTACTTC

j_call: TRBJ1-3
clone_size: .
d_call: .
v_call: TRBV5-1
cdr3_aa: CASSLGIAGNTIYF
cdr3_nt: TGCGCCAGCAGCCTCGGGATCGCTGGAAACACCATATATTTT

j_call: TRBJ1-5
clone_size: .
d_call: .
v_call: TRBV19
cdr3_aa: CASKSAGWYQPQHF
cdr3_nt: TGTGCCAGTAAAAGTGCAGGGTGGTATCAGCCCCAGCATTTT

j_call: TRBJ1-2
clone_size: .
d_call: TRBD1
v_call: TRBV9
cdr3_aa: CASSEGDRGSRGYTF
cdr3_nt: TGTGCCAGCAGCGAGGGGGACAGGGGGTCGAGGGGCTACACCTTC

j_call: TRBJ1-5
clone_size: .
d_call: .
v_call: TRBV2
cdr3_aa: CASSEGQVPQHF
cdr3_nt: TGTGCCAGCAGTGAGGGGCAGGTACCCCAGCATTTT

j_call: TRBJ2-2
clone_size: .
d_call: .
v_call: TRBV28
cdr3_aa: CASITTANTGELFF
cdr3_nt: TGTGCCAGCATAACCACAGCGAACACCGGGGAGCTGTTTTTT

j_call: TRBJ2-7
clone_size: .
d_call: TRBD1
v_call: TRBV5-4
cdr3_aa: CASSGRGSFSYEQYF
cdr3_nt: TGTGCCAGCAGCGGCAGGGGGTCCTTCTCCTACGAGCAGTACTTC

j_call: TRBJ2-7
clone_size: .
d_call: TRBD2
v_call: TRBV19
cdr3_aa: CASSMREGYEQYF
cdr3_nt: TGTGCCAGTAGCATGAGGGAGGGGTACGAGCAGTACTTC

j_call: TRBJ1-5
clone_size: .
d_call: .
v_call: TRBV10-2
cdr3_aa: CASGLGQGNGPQHF
cdr3_nt: TGCGCCAGCGGCCTCGGACAAGGAAATGGGCCCCAGCATTTT

j_call: TRBJ2-3
clone_size: .
d_call: TRBD2
v_call: TRBV10-3
cdr3_aa: CAISASGGNTDTQYF
cdr3_nt: TGTGCCATTTCGGCTAGCGGGGGGAACACAGATACGCAGTATTTT

j_call: TRBJ2-3
clone_size: .
d_call: .
v_call: TRBV2
cdr3_aa: CASTSTGTDTQYF
cdr3_nt: TGTGCCAGCACCTCCACTGGCACAGATACGCAGTATTTT

j_call: TRBJ2-5
clone_size: .
d_call: TRBD1
v_call: TRBV18
cdr3_aa: CASSPLDRAEETQYF
cdr3_nt: TGTGCCAGCTCACCACTTGACAGGGCGGAAGAGACCCAGTACTTC

j_call: TRBJ1-1
clone_size: .
d_call: .
v_call: TRBV25-1
cdr3_aa: CASIQGAGMGKAFF
cdr3_nt: TGTGCCAGCATCCAAGGAGCGGGCATGGGAAAAGCTTTCTTT

j_call: TRBJ2-1
clone_size: .
d_call: .
v_call: TRBV7-3
cdr3_aa: CASSLTTSLAYNEQFF
cdr3_nt: TGTGCCAGCAGCTTAACCACAAGTCTTGCCTACAATGAGCAGTTCTTC

j_call: TRBJ1-1
clone_size: few
d_call: TRBD1
v_call: TRBV5-1
cdr3_aa: CASSPLGTGNTEAFF
cdr3_nt: TGCGCCAGCAGCCCTCTCGGGACAGGGAACACTGAAGCTTTCTTT

j_call: TRBJ1-3
clone_size: .
d_call: .
v_call: TRBV4-3
cdr3_aa: CASSYTGTPGNTIYF
cdr3_nt: TGCGCCAGCAGTTATACCGGGACACCCGGAAACACCATATATTTT

j_call: TRBJ2-4
clone_size: .
d_call: TRBD2
v_call: TRBV7-9
cdr3_aa: CASSTAGVGNIQYF
cdr3_nt: TGTGCCAGCAGCACTGCGGGGGTCGGTAACATTCAGTACTTC

j_call: TRBJ1-2
clone_size: .
d_call: TRBD1
v_call: TRBV6-5
cdr3_aa: CASSYGQGLGGYTF
cdr3_nt: TGTGCCAGCAGTTACGGACAGGGTTTGGGTGGCTACACCTTC

j_call: TRBJ2-7
clone_size: .
d_call: TRBD2
v_call: TRBV29-1
cdr3_aa: CSVGRLAGGEQYF
cdr3_nt: TGCAGCGTTGGTCGGCTAGCGGGGGGCGAGCAGTACTTC